Reported below is one T cell receptor (beta chain). Antigen: not known. A read error may produce the germline difference seen at one junction end. Per the germline V gene, CDR1 is DFQATT and CDR2 is SNEGSKA (reference sequence). The CDR3 extends over 15 amino acids. The data originate from a study of CD8+CD57+ T cells in acquired aplastic anemia. Study summary: Quantities of DNA derived from sorted CD4+ and CD8+ cells averaged approximately 3.3 ug. Study-level results: Any difference that existed in CD8+ Simpson's diversity between patients and controls was not significant. Shared by patients and controls, approximately 28 CD8+ CDR3s were abundant in patients.

Genomic DNA acted as the template from which TCR beta VDJ combination and CDR3 sequence profiling were carried out. TCRdb reprocessed the reads with MiXCR, giving one entry per CDR3 protein. Among some 290,000 distinct CDR3 sequences listed, 55% to 60% were seen once. The sample consisted of sorted CD4+, CD8+, or CD8+CD57+ T cells (not recorded which) from PBMCs. This chain joins TRBV20-1 and TRBJ2-3; 8 bases map to TRBD2. The sequence derives from a human donor with severe aplastic anemia or a healthy control (not recorded which). CDR3 sequence reads: CSATNRGGTGDTRYF. CDR3 nucleotide sequence: TGCAGTGCCACAAACCGGGGGGGGACCGGCGATACGCGGTATTTC.